There are a few counts of the clone carrying this TCR beta chain. V was pared by 2 bases and J by 7 bases, with 8 bases between. CDR3 length: 13 amino acids. Germline loops: CDR1 LNHNV, CDR2 YYDKDF (reference sequence). Clones were read by immunoSEQ multiplex PCR, and TCRdb kept only the in-frame ones, dropping some. Of more than 95,000 clones listed, approximately 90% are singletons. The sample belongs to a study of cytomegalovirus exposure and HLA in healthy donors. For the study at large: The approximately 110 validation repertoires were reported in a later analysis to have been generated on the same platform as the approximately 600 first-cohort repertoires.

V is TRBV15 and J is TRBJ2-2; the D gene is possibly TRBD1 (6 bases). Sequencing was done on a sample of PBMCs. The sequence came from a man between 18 and 35 years old in good health and CMV-seropositive. The DNA for the CDR3 is TGTGCCACCAGCAGACAGGGGAGCGGGGAGCTGTTTTTT. Its translation: CATSRQGSGELFF.